What follows describes a single TCR beta chain. This clonotype was found a few times. Its cognate antigen has yet to be identified. No qualities accompany the bases; no much larger clone lies one base away. This sample was included in a study of spatial heterogeneity in lung cancer (dated by TCRdb to between 2017 and 2020). With respect to the entire study: Beta-chain transcripts were consistently detected in greater numbers than alpha-chain transcripts, which likely reflects a higher abundance of beta-chain transcripts. In the raw uncorrected reads, each unique combination of TCR and UMI appeared more than ten times on average. TCR alpha and beta repertoires were quantitatively compared across multiple tumor regions, matched nontumor lung and blood in non-small cell lung cancer. Nonsynonymous mutation counts, determined by whole-exome sequencing of tumor tissue, were related to TCR repertoire features. Both alpha and beta chains were TCR-sequenced in 210 or so tumor regions, some 64 matched nontumor lung samples and around 50 PBMC samples obtained at surgery.

The receptor library was made with 5' RACE. For sequencing, a NextSeq 500 was employed. In the TCR library protocol, a unique molecular identifier was attached to each TCR cDNA molecule so that PCR and sequencing errors could be corrected. Under the source paper's analysis protocol: TCR identification, UMI-based error correction and CDR3 extraction were performed with Decombinator tools. Expanded TCRs were defined as those above a frequency of 2 per 1,000, corresponding to the top 1% of the tumor frequency distribution. Renyi diversity was calculated using the R vegan package after each repertoire was subsampled 100 times to 5,000 TCRs. To build CDR3 similarity networks, amino acid triplet string-kernel similarity was used, and CDR3s were connected when their pairwise similarity was above 0.82. In-frame beta chains were kept once TCRdb had trimmed the public reads at Q25 with fastp and called clones with MiXCR. Merged by CDR3 protein, the rows form single entries marked with the most common genes and DNA. For this entry, the V and J calls and clone size follow TCRdb and not the study's own pipeline. Counted in this sample were some 37,000 distinct CDR3 sequences; around 7.5% of them appeared once. 28% of the sample comes from the top ten.

Read against the paper, the sample's time point label means: sample taken at primary tumor resection. TCR sequencing used whole RNA extracted from tumor and nontumor lung tissue, or from cryopreserved PBMC samples, without cell sorting. Samples were obtained from around 72 patients with early-stage, untreated non-small cell lung cancer from the lung TRACERx cohort. Only patients with enough RNA available from two or more tumor regions were chosen for TCR sequencing. The trim is 6 bases for V and 4 bases for J, with a gap of 10 bases between the germline ends. From the cysteine through the phenylalanine, the CDR3 covers 13 amino acids. CDR3 DNA is the only sequence kept; it has 39 bases, read in frame from the first base. The germline V gene (reference sequence) provides CDR1 LNHDA and CDR2 SQIVND. Overall study results and their limits: Ubiquitous expanded tumor TCRs were detected in blood more often at tumor resection than at routine follow-up. Additional single-cell paired TCR alpha and beta sequencing was considered necessary to confirm, at a functional level, the hypothesis that regional TCRs recognize regional mutations.

This TCR came from a male donor with early-stage non-small cell lung cancer. Recombination joined TRBV19 with TRBJ2-1; no D gene can be assigned with confidence. Specimen: PBMCs, collected at surgery. The DNA sequence is as follows: TGTGCCAGTAGCACCGTCCTTTACAATGAGCAGTTCTTC. It codes for CASSTVLYNEQFF.